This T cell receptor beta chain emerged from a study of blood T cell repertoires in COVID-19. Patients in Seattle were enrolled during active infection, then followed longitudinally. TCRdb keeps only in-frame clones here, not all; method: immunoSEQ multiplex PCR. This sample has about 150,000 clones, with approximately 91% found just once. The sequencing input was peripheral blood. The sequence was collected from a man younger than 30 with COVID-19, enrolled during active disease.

CDR3 residues: CASSLRLVGGELFF. In DNA, the CDR3 is TGTGCCAGCAGCTTACGTCTAGTCGGCGGGGAGCTGTTTTTT. V gene TRBV7-9 combines with J gene TRBJ2-2; D unclear. V was pared by 2 bases and J by 7 bases, with 11 bases between. The germline V gene encodes CDR1 SEHNR and CDR2 FQNEAQ (reference sequence). The CDR3 runs to 14 residues.